This T cell receptor (beta chain) was captured by sequencing in a study of PD-1 blockade in classical Hodgkin lymphoma. Measured with immunoSEQ multiplex PCR; TCRdb has only the in-frame clones, and not every one. The sample lists some 48,000 clones, approximately 80% occurring once. Time point meaning: cycle 4 day 1 (C4D1), after more than 5 weeks of nivolumab. Patients all relapsed after autologous stem cell transplantation, and there was variation in brentuximab vedotin exposure. This clone is labeled medium-sized. Sequencing was performed on peripheral blood mononuclear cells (PBMCs), taken before the fourth cycle of nivolumab. The TCR comes from a human donor with classical Hodgkin lymphoma.

The CDR3 nucleotides are TGTGCCAGCAGCCACCGGCGTCCGGGAGATAGCGAATACAATGAGCAGTTCTTC. Its translation is CASSHRRPGDSEYNEQFF. The V gene is TRBV7-8, the J gene TRBJ2-1; the D gene is possibly TRBD2 (6 bases). CDR3 length: 18 residues. CDR1 and CDR2 from the germline V gene are SGHVS and FQNEAQ. The ends were cut back, 5 bases at V and 4 bases at J, with 24 bases in the middle.